This section outlines one T cell receptor (beta chain) sequence together with its context. Its specific antigen is unknown. The input lacks base qualities; no much larger clone sits a single base away. The junction carries 16 bases between V and J, which are trimmed by 7 bases and 0 bases respectively. The cysteine opens and the phenylalanine closes a CDR3 of 16 amino acids. This entry keeps only the CDR3 DNA: 48 bases, framed from base 1. Taken from the germline V gene, the CDR1 and CDR2 loops are MDHEN and SYDVKM. The data derive from a study of PD-1 blockade in classical Hodgkin lymphoma (dated by TCRdb to the early 2020s). Regarding the study in general: Nivolumab dosing was 3 mg/kg intravenously every 2 weeks, continuing until either disease progression or unacceptable toxicity. A peripheral blood immune signature of response to PD-1 blockade in classical Hodgkin lymphoma was defined using TCR beta sequencing and CyTOF.

This specimen's time point label, interpreted: cycle 4 day 1 (C4D1), after less than seven weeks of nivolumab. Every trial patient had relapsed following autologous stem cell transplantation, and prior brentuximab vedotin exposure was what differed among cohorts A, B and C. The trial cohort comprised 56 patients with relapsed/refractory classical Hodgkin lymphoma whose best overall responses were complete response, partial response or progressive disease. Trial patients were treated with single-agent nivolumab in the multi-cohort phase II CheckMate 205 trial. Best overall response was determined by an independent review committee according to the 2007 International Working Group response criteria. Trial PBMCs were collected immediately before nivolumab initiation (C1D1) and during therapy at cycle 2 day 1 and cycle 4 day 1. Peripheral blood was collected in 8 mL Vacutainer Cell Preparation Tubes, from which PBMCs were isolated by centrifugation and then cryopreserved.

Genomic DNA was isolated using the Qiagen DNeasy kit from unsorted PBMCs as well as from negatively selected CD4+ and CD8+ fractions. Amplification of TCR beta CDR3 regions was done by immunoSEQ multiplex PCR with primers that anneal to V and J segments. A synthetic immune receptor repertoire was used to minimize amplification bias, and any residual bias was removed computationally once sequencing was done. The original pipeline was this. Repertoire diversity was quantified as the Shannon entropy index using custom Python scripts. Unsorted, CD4+ and CD8+ repertoires were analyzed separately, except in combined analyses where CD4+ and CD8+ sequences were merged in silico. Clonal expansion was defined as at least a 2-fold frequency increase after treatment relative to C1D1, with a pseudocount of 0.5 for undetected baseline clones. Singleton clones were defined as clones with 0 or 1 copy at C1D1, and non-singleton clones were defined as clones with 2 or more copies. Clones expanded in unsorted samples were assigned a CD4+, CD8+ or unknown annotation through matching of protein sequences in sorted samples from the same patient. Diversity changes from C1D1 to C4D1 were tested in paired samples using Wilcoxon tests. The source is immuneACCESS, and TCRdb retained only in-frame sequences with V and J called. Part of the clones is not carried over; for the studies checked, unresolved V genes explain less than half of this, and the remainder is unexplained. Clone size and the V and J calls come from that table; the DNA yielded D and trimming. Across this sample there are fewer than 100,000 clones, with around 93% seen only once. The top ten clonotypes cover roughly 2% of the sample.

What the work shows at the level of the full study, not this receptor alone: Newly diagnosed patients were reported to have lower baseline TCR diversity than healthy donors, and relapsed/refractory patients were reported to have lower baseline TCR diversity still. The study was limited to a single clinical trial cohort, and causes of repertoire differences, possibly disease activity or prior therapy, remained undefined. Diversity was lower in patients who began nivolumab less than 1 year after ASCT, so these patients were left out of later analyses to avoid confounding by immune reconstitution. Among trial patients, those achieving complete response had baseline diversity similar to that of newly diagnosed patients, while diversity was significantly lower in partial responders and progressors. By C4D1, a significant rise was seen in CD4+ TCR diversity but not in CD8+ TCR diversity (p=0.0027 vs p=0.16), and the rise was most apparent among complete responders (p=0.02).

This sequence originates from a human donor with classical Hodgkin lymphoma. The chain is encoded by TRBV28 joined to TRBJ2-1; a tentative D match to TRBD2 spans 6 bases. The sequenced sample was peripheral blood mononuclear cells (PBMCs), obtained before the fourth cycle of nivolumab. The DNA sequence is given as TGTGCCAGCACCAAAGAATGGGGAGGCTCCTACAATGAGCAGTTCTTC. The resulting protein is CASTKEWGGSYNEQFF.